This T cell receptor beta chain came from a study of blood T cell repertoires in COVID-19. About the study: Sites in the United States, Italy and Spain provided acute and convalescent COVID-19 samples. The analysed material was cDNA or gDNA that came from T cells, B-cell-depleted T cells, or PBMCs.

The method was immunoSEQ multiplex PCR; TCRdb's version includes in-frame clones alone and lacks a portion of them. This table holds 130,000 to 150,000 clones, roughly 84% found once. J lost 7 bases, V lost 2 bases, and 6 bases had no gene match. Germline CDR1 SGHTS, CDR2 YDEGEE. This CDR3 spans 14 amino acids. Cohort assignment relied on participant-reported clinical history. Sequenced: PBMCs or T cells enriched from blood (not recorded which). This TCR was sampled from a woman aged 45-65 years who had been exposed to COVID-19. This chain links TRBV5-8 with TRBJ2-3; 8 nucleotides match TRBD2. The CDR3 region is CASSFRGGRNTQYF. DNA for the CDR3: TGTGCCAGCAGCTTCCGGGGGGGCCGAAATACGCAGTATTTT.